The 20 T cell receptor beta chains below all came from one sample that was sequenced in a study of early T cells in non-severe SARS-CoV-2 infection. TCRdb itself ran the 5' RACE reads through MiXCR, one entry per CDR3 protein. Altogether tens of thousands of distinct CDR3 sequences are present, 4.6% being singletons, with the ten largest covering approximately 6%. Sequencing was performed on whole blood, taken at baseline. These receptors all come from an adult who was a healthcare worker with PCR-confirmed SARS-CoV-2 infection or an uninfected control (not recorded which).

This clonotype was recorded many times. The J gene is TRBJ1-1, the V gene TRBV6-1; perhaps TRBD1 as D (5 bases). Trimming took 4 bases from V and 4 from J, leaving 10 bases between them. CDR1 and CDR2 from the germline V gene are MNHNS and SASEGT. The length of the CDR3 is 13 residues. This CDR3 is CASSVVRGTEAFF. The CDR3 DNA sequence: TGTGCCAGCAGTGTAGTGAGGGGCACTGAAGCTTTCTTT.

The chain has TRBV6-5 and TRBJ2-3, with 12 bases fitting TRBD2. The CDR3 loop spans 14 amino acids. The trim removed 4 bases at V and 4 bases at J, leaving 0 bases unmatched. Germline CDR1 reads MNHEY; CDR2 reads SVGAGI. CDR3 nucleotides: TGTGCCAGCAGTTCTAGCGGGAGGGCAGATACGCAGTATTTT. Residues: CASSSSGRADTQYF.

Many counts were recorded for this clonotype. The chain recombines TRBV12-3 or TRBV12-4 with TRBJ1-1; 10 bases are shared with TRBD1. J lost 3 bases, V lost 3 bases, and 4 bases had no gene match. The CDR3 consists of 15 residues. Here the CDR3 DNA reads TGTGCCAGCAGTTTCCGGGACAGGGGTTACACTGAAGCTTTCTTT. This encodes CASSFRDRGYTEAFF.

This clonotype was detected ten times or more. The chain combines TRBV12-3 or TRBV12-4 with TRBJ1-1; D unclear. There are 13 residues in the CDR3. The V and J ends lost 2 bases and 10 bases respectively, with 14 bases between them. The DNA of the CDR3 is TGTGCCAGCAGTTTACCCTCCCCGGTGGGAGCTTTCTTT. It is translated as CASSLPSPVGAFF.

This clonotype has ten or more counts. The chain is built from TRBV12-3 or TRBV12-4 and TRBJ2-7; the D gene is possibly TRBD2 (5 bases). Trimming pared 5 bases from V and 2 bases from J, leaving 7 bases between. This CDR3 is built from 12 residues. The CDR3 protein is CASSPGTYEQYF. The CDR3, as DNA: TGTGCCAGCAGTCCCGGGACCTACGAGCAGTACTTC.

This clonotype has ten or more counts. The chain links TRBV21-1 to TRBJ2-7; the table's D call, TRBD2, was not checked against the DNA. TRBV21-1 is a pseudogene segment. The length of the CDR3 is 13 residues. In DNA form, the CDR3 reads TGTGCCAGCGGAAGAAGGACTCCTTACGAGCAGTACTTC. Its translation is CASGRRTPYEQYF.

The V call is TRBV6-5, the J call TRBJ1-5, with D possibly TRBD1 on 5 matching bases. Germline CDR1 reads MNHEY; CDR2 reads SVGAGI. The CDR3 spans 20 residues. With 4 bases removed from V and 0 bases from J, the gap between germline ends came to 25 bases. Here the CDR3 reads CASSSPARDSIEYSNQPQHF. CDR3 in DNA: TGTGCCAGCAGTTCCCCTGCCAGGGATTCGATCGAATATAGCAATCAGCCCCAGCATTTT.

This clonotype was seen at least ten times. The chain uses TRBV20-1 and TRBJ2-5, with D tentatively TRBD2 (6 bases). Looked up from germline, CDR1 is DFQATT and CDR2 is SNEGSKA (reference sequence). This CDR3 has 17 residues. CDR3 DNA: TGCAGCCCCGTAAAACCATGGGGGGAACCTTCAGGGGAGACCCAGTACTTC. It yields the protein CSPVKPWGEPSGETQYF.

This clonotype was recorded at least ten times. This chain joins TRBV20-1 and TRBJ2-5; D might be TRBD2 (5 bases). Germline V gene data show CDR1 as DFQATT and CDR2 as SNEGSKA (reference sequence). V lost 4 bases to trimming and J lost 7 bases, with 13 bases between them. The CDR3 is 12 amino acids. As DNA, the CDR3 is TGCAGTGCTATCCGGACTTCGAGGACCCAGTACTTC. It specifies CSAIRTSRTQYF.

In its sample, this clonotype was seen many times. This chain connects TRBV4-2 to TRBJ2-1; D possibly corresponds to TRBD2 (6 bases). Germline V gives CDR1 LGHNA, CDR2 YNFKEQ. The CDR3 has 16 residues. V was clipped by 0 bases and J by 7 bases, with 16 bases between them. As DNA, the CDR3 is TGTGCCAGCAGCCAAGATCACACCGGACGGGGGAATGAGCAGTTCTTC. Translation: CASSQDHTGRGNEQFF.

This clonotype came up many times. This chain uses TRBV7-2 with TRBJ2-3; 8 nucleotides align to TRBD2. This CDR3 is built from 19 residues. Germline CDR1 is SGHTA and CDR2 is FQGNSA. V shed 3 bases and J 4 bases; nucleotides not matched to a gene: 18. This chain's CDR3 is CASSFPGGAAPSGADTQYF. The CDR3 nucleotides read TGTGCCAGCAGCTTTCCGGGGGGGGCAGCGCCCAGCGGTGCAGATACGCAGTATTTT.

The sample holds many counts of this clonotype. The chain carries TRBV9 and TRBJ2-3; D perhaps matches TRBD2 (6 bases). The V end lost 2 bases, the J end lost 2 bases, and 15 bases lay between the germline ends. The CDR3 is made up of 16 amino acids. Germline values: CDR1 SGDLS, CDR2 YYNGEE. CDR3 amino acids: CASSVLSGGLTDTQYF. The CDR3, as DNA: TGTGCCAGCAGCGTCCTTAGCGGAGGACTCACAGATACGCAGTATTTT.

There are many counts of this clonotype. This chain uses TRBV7-6 with TRBJ2-1; TRBD2 matches 9 bases. The CDR3 is 17 amino acids. V lost 4 bases and J lost 2; bases outside the gene matches: 9. Germline loops: CDR1 SGHVS, CDR2 FNYEAQ. CDR3 sequence reads: CASSSRDGGGAYNEQFF. In DNA, the CDR3 is TGTGCCAGCAGCTCCCGAGATGGCGGGGGGGCCTACAATGAGCAGTTCTTC.

This clonotype was seen repeatedly, ten times or more. The chain uses TRBV4-3 and TRBJ1-2; D might be TRBD1 (5 bases). Trimming took off 0 bases at V and 4 bases at J, with 15 bases between the two ends. The CDR3 has 16 residues. Germline V gene lookup returns CDR1 LGHNA and CDR2 YSLEER. The chain's CDR3 is CASSQDLGLPSYGYTF. The CDR3 DNA reads as TGCGCCAGCAGCCAAGATCTGGGACTGCCGAGCTATGGCTACACCTTC.

This clonotype was seen a few times. This chain joins TRBV20-1 and TRBJ2-1, with D maybe TRBD2 (5 bases). The V gene lost 0 bases and the J gene lost 4 bases, with 13 bases spanning the gap. CDR3 length equals 15 residues. CDR1 DFQATT and CDR2 SNEGSKA come from the germline V gene (reference sequence). Here the CDR3 reads CSARDLLAAYNEQFF. The CDR3 region has the DNA TGCAGTGCTAGAGATCTCCTAGCAGCTTACAATGAGCAGTTCTTC.

At least ten counts were recorded for this clonotype. The chain carries TRBV29-1 and TRBJ2-2; possible D gene TRBD1, 6 bases. The V end was cut by 6 bases, the J end by 4 bases, with 9 bases between. CDR1 is SQVTM and CDR2 is ANQGSEA in the germline V gene. The CDR3 has 12 amino acids. As DNA, the CDR3 is TGCAGCGTCAGGACAGTCACCGGGGAGCTGTTTTTT. Translation: CSVRTVTGELFF.

This clonotype came up a few times. V gene TRBV10-3 combines with J gene TRBJ2-3; TRBD2 matches 7 bases. This CDR3 has 13 amino acids. With V trimmed by 10 bases and J by 7 bases, 11 bases remained unmatched. Germline V gene data show CDR1 as ENHRY and CDR2 as SYGVKD. CDR3 sequence (DNA): TGTGCCAGCGCCCGGGAGGAAGCAAATACGCAGTATTTT. Amino acid sequence: CASAREEANTQYF.

This clonotype was detected ten times or more. The rearrangement uses TRBV25-1 and TRBJ2-7; D remains unclear. From germline, CDR1 is MGHDK and CDR2 SYGVNS. Trimming cost V 7 bases and J 0 bases, with 10 bases left between them. The CDR3 covers 13 residues. The chain's CDR3 is CASNLGSSYEQYF. The CDR3 coding sequence is TGTGCCAGCAACCTGGGCAGCTCCTACGAGCAGTACTTC.

This clonotype has a count of ten or more. This sequence joins TRBV4-1 and TRBJ2-7; 11 bases are shared with TRBD2. The CDR3 is 18 residues long. Germline V gene lookup returns CDR1 MGHRA and CDR2 YSYEKL. Losses at the gene ends were 2 bases for V and 3 bases for J; bases not matched to a gene: 12. Here the CDR3 DNA reads TGCGCCAGCAGCCAAACGAGTGTGGGACTAGCGGACGACTACGAGCAGTACTTC. Its translation: CASSQTSVGLADDYEQYF.

The sample holds a few counts of this clonotype. The rearrangement joins TRBV20-1 to TRBJ2-1, with D possibly called TRBD1 or TRBD2 (5 bases each). From germline, CDR1 is DFQATT and CDR2 SNEGSKA (reference sequence). V was pared by 3 bases and J by 6 bases, with 15 bases between. The length of the CDR3 is 14 residues. CDR3 protein: CSASSGPDLNEQFF. The CDR3 DNA sequence: TGCAGTGCTAGCTCGGGACCCGACCTCAATGAGCAGTTCTTC.